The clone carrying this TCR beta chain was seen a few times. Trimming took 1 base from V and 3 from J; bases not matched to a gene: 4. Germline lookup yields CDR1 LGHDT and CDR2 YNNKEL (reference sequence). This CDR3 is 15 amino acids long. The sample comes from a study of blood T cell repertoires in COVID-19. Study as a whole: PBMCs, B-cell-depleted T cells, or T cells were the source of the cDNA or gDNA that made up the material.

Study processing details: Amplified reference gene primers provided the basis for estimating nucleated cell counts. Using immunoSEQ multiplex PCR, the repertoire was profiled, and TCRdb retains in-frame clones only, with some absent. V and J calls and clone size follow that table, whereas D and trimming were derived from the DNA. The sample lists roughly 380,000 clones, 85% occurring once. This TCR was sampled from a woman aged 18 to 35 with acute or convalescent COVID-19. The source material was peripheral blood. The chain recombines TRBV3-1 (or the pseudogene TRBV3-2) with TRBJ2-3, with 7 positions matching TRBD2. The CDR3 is CASSQARTRTDTQYF. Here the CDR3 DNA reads TGTGCCAGCAGCCAAGCCCGGACTAGAACAGATACGCAGTATTTT.